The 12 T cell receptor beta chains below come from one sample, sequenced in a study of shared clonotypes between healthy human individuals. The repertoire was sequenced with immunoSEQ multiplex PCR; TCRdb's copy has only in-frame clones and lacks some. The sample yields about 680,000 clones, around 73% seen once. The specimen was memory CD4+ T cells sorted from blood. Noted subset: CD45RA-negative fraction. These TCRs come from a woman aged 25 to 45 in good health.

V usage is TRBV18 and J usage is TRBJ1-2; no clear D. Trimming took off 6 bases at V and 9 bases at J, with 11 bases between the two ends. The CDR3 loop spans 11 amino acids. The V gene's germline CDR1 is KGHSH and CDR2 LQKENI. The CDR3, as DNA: TGTGCCAGCTCCGACGAATGGAGCTACACCTTC. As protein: CASSDEWSYTF.

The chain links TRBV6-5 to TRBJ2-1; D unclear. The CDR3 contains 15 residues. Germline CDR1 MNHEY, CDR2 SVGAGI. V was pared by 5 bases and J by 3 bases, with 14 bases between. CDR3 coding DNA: TGTGCCAGCAGTCGACCCAGTCTGGGCTACAATGAGCAGTTCTTC. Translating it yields CASSRPSLGYNEQFF.

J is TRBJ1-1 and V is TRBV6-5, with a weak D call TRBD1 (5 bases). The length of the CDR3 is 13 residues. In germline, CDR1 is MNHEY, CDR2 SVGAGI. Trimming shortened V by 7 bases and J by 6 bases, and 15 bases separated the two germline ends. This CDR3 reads CASTPPGHSEAFF. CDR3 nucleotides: TGTGCCAGCACCCCTCCAGGACACTCTGAAGCTTTCTTT.

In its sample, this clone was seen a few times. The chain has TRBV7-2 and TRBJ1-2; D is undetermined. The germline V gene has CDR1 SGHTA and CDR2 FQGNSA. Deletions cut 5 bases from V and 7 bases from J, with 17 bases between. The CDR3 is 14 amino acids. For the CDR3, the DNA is TGTGCCAGCAGCCCCTATATAACAGTAGGTGGCTACACCTTC. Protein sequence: CASSPYITVGGYTF.

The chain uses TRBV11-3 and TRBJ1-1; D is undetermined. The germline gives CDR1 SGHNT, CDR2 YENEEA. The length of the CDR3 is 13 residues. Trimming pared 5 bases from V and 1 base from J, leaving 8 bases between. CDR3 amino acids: CASSENENTEAFF. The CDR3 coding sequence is TGTGCCAGCAGCGAAAACGAGAACACTGAAGCTTTCTTT.

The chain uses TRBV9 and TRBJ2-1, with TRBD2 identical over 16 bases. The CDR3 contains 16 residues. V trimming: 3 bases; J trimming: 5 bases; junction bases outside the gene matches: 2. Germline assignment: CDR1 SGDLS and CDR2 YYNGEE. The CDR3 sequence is CASSAGLAGGNNEQFF. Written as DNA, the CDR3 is TGTGCCAGCAGCGCGGGACTAGCGGGAGGGAACAATGAGCAGTTCTTC.

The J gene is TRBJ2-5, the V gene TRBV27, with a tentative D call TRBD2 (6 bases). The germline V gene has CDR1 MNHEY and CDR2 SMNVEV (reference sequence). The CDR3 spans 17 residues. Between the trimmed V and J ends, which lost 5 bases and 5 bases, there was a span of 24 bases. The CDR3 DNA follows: TGTGCCAGCAGTCCGGCTCGGGGAGCCGCGGGGTCGGAGACCCAGTACTTC. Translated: CASSPARGAAGSETQYF.

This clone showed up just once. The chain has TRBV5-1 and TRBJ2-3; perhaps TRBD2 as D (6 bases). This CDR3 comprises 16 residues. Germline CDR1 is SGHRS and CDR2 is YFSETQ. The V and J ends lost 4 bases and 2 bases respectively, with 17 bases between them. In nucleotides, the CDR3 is TGCGCCAGCAGCCCCGGGGACTCGACGATCACAGATACGCAGTATTTT. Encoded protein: CASSPGDSTITDTQYF.

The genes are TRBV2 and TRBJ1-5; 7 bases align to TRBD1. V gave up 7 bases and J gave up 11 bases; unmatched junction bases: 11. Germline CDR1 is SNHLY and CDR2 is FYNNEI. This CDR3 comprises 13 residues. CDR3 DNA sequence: TGTGCCAGCACCAGAGACAGGGAAGGTTCCCAGCATTTT. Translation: CASTRDREGSQHF.

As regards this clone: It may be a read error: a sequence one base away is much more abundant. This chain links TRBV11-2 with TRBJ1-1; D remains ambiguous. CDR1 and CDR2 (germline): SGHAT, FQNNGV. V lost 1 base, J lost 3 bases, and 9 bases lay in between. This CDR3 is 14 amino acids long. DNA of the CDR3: TGTGCCAGCAGCTTAGCGACTAGGGACACTGAAGCTTTCTTT. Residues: CASSLATRDTEAFF. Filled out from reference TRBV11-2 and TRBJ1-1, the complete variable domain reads EAGVAQSPRYKIIEKRQSVAFWCNPISGHATLYWYQQILGQGPKLLIQFQNNGVVDDSQLPKDRFSAERLKGVDSTLKIQPAKLEDSAVYLCASSLATRDTEAFFGQGTRLTVV.

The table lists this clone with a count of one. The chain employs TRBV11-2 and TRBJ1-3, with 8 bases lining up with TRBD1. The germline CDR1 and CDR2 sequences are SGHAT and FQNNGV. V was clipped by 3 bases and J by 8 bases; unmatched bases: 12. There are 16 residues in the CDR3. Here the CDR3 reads CASSFKGQGAWDTIYF. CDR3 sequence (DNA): TGTGCCAGCAGCTTTAAAGGACAGGGCGCCTGGGACACCATATATTTT. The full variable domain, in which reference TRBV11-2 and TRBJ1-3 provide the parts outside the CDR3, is EAGVAQSPRYKIIEKRQSVAFWCNPISGHATLYWYQQILGQGPKLLIQFQNNGVVDDSQLPKDRFSAERLKGVDSTLKIQPAKLEDSAVYLCASSFKGQGAWDTIYFGEGSWLTVV.

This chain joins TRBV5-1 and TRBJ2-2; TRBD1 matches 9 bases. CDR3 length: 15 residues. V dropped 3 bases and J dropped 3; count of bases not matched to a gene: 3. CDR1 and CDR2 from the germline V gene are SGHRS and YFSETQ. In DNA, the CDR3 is TGCGCCAGCAGCTCGGGACAGGGAGACACCGGGGAGCTGTTTTTT. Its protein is CASSSGQGDTGELFF.